One and the same sample provided the 7 T cell receptor beta chains below, sequenced in a study of T cells in Graves' hyperthyroidism and ophthalmopathy. TCR beta CDR3 region amplification was performed from RNA transcripts. A first-round RT-PCR of the TCR CDR3 used the HTBI primer set. From the multiplex PCR reads, TCRdb called clonotypes with MiXCR, one entry per CDR3 protein. The data contain about 560,000 distinct CDR3 sequences, under 60% of them singletons. What was sequenced was peripheral blood or thyroid tissue (not recorded which). Receptor source: a young woman with Graves' hyperthyroidism.

The chain is built from TRBV15 and TRBJ2-6; D not certain. Germline CDR1 and CDR2: LNHNV and YYDKDF (reference sequence). This CDR3 has 15 amino acids. With 5 bases removed from V and 4 bases from J, the gap between germline ends came to 12 bases. The DNA of the CDR3 is TGTGCCACCAGCCGAGGTGCGACAGGGGCCAACGTCCTGACTTTC. As protein: CATSRGATGANVLTF.

The chain employs TRBV4-2 and TRBJ1-3, with no clear D. This CDR3 has 14 residues. The germline V and J ends were trimmed by 8 bases and 4 bases, with 15 bases remaining between them. The V gene's germline CDR1 is LGHNA and CDR2 YNFKEQ. The CDR3 DNA sequence: TGTGCCAGCGTTGAAGATCTAGGCGGAAACACCATATATTTT. Encoded protein: CASVEDLGGNTIYF.

V and J are TRBV29-1 and TRBJ1-2; 10 positions match TRBD1. CDR1 and CDR2 (germline): SQVTM, ANQGSEA. The ends lost 8 bases at V and 5 bases at J; junction bases unmatched: 5. The CDR3 contains 12 residues. CDR3 sequence: CSTRDRGYGYTF. In DNA, the CDR3 is TGCAGCACGAGGGACAGGGGATATGGCTACACCTTC. The entire variable domain, with the rest obtained from reference TRBV29-1 and TRBJ1-2, is as follows: SAVISQKPSRDICQRGTSLTIQCQVDSQVTMMFWYRQQPGQSLTLIATANQGSEATYESGFVIDKFPISRPNLTFSTLTVSNMSPEDSSIYLCSTRDRGYGYTFGSGTRLTVV.

Many counts were recorded for this clonotype. The chain links TRBV10-3 to TRBJ1-5, with D possibly TRBD1 on 5 matching bases. This CDR3 comprises 13 residues. Germline V lookup: CDR1 ENHRY, CDR2 SYGVKD. V was trimmed by 4 bases and J by 4 bases, leaving 8 bases between them. In DNA form, the CDR3 reads TGTGCCATCAGTGGGGGGTTGAATCAGCCCCAGCATTTT. This codes for CAISGGLNQPQHF.

Note on this clonotype: This may arise from a read error, as a much more abundant clone is one base away. The V and J genes are TRBV25-1 and TRBJ2-5, with D perhaps TRBD2 (5 bases). There are 17 residues in the CDR3. The germline gives CDR1 MGHDK, CDR2 SYGVNS. V lost 4 bases and J lost 4, with 22 bases in between. This CDR3 is CASSGDRRGNVLETQYF. In nucleotides, the CDR3 is TGTGCCAGCAGTGGGGATAGACGGGGAAACGTCTTAGAGACCCAGTACTTC.

V is TRBV18 and J is TRBJ1-2; D unclear. This CDR3 region has 11 residues. Trimming shortened V by 2 bases and J by 6 bases, and 4 bases separated the two germline ends. Germline CDR1 is KGHSH and CDR2 is LQKENI. CDR3: CASSPMNGYTF. In DNA, the CDR3 is TGTGCCAGCTCACCAATGAATGGCTACACCTTC.

Worth noting for this clonotype: It may be a read error: a sequence one base away is much more abundant. This sequence joins TRBV7-6 and TRBJ1-5, with D unresolved. The CDR3 runs 15 residues. Deletions cut 1 base from V and 3 bases from J, with 10 bases between. Germline V CDR1 and CDR2: SGHVS, FNYEAQ. The CDR3 region is CASSLGPPTNQPQHF. The DNA for the CDR3 is TGTGCCAGCAGCTTAGGGCCACCCACCAATCAGCCCCAGCATTTT.